The clone carrying this T cell receptor beta chain was observed a handful of times. As yet, its antigen is unknown. The time point denotes: patch test 1, 2 weeks after DPC sensitization. The treatment: therapeutic diphenylcyclopropenone sensitization with weekly scalp DPC. The data were obtained in a study of human T cells and chemical hapten exposure. Overall study findings and caveats: Patch test score showed a positive correlation with PT1 expanded TCR counts.

TCRdb recomputed calls from the RACE reads with MiXCR, one row per CDR3 protein. The sample yields about 120,000 distinct CDR3 sequences, approximately 14% seen once. The CDR3 consists of 15 residues. Trimming stripped 0 bases from V and 0 bases from J, with 9 bases between. Germline CDR1 reads SEHNR; CDR2 reads FQNEAQ (reference sequence). This specimen was whole blood, taken in connection with sensitization to the hapten diphenylcyclopropenone (DPC). The chain carries TRBV7-9 and TRBJ2-7; the D gene could be TRBD1 or TRBD2 (5 bases each). The TCR was taken from a man younger than 35 with alopecia areata. Some clones in this sample may be carry-over from other donors' samples. CDR3 loop: CASSLAGVPSYEQYF. Here the CDR3 DNA reads TGTGCCAGCAGCTTAGCGGGGGTCCCCTCCTACGAGCAGTACTTC.